The 21 T cell receptor beta chains below all came from one sample that was sequenced in a study of shared clonotypes between healthy human individuals. Terminally differentiated effector memory CD45RA+ cells were excluded from the naive CD8 cells, which were CD45RO-negative and positively selected for CCR7. Only in-frame clones appear in the TCRdb table, and some are missing; sequencing was by immunoSEQ multiplex PCR. The data contain about 590,000 clones, around 95% of them singletons. The sequenced material came from naive CD8+ T cells sorted from blood. These receptors were obtained from a woman aged 30 to 39 in good health.

The J gene is TRBJ2-7, the V gene TRBV27; maybe TRBD1 (6 bases). Trimming removed 6 bases at V and 4 bases at J, with 13 bases between. This CDR3 has 13 amino acids. Per the germline V gene, CDR1 is MNHEY and CDR2 is SMNVEV (reference sequence). CDR3 residues: CASRSRQGYEQYF. As DNA, the CDR3 is TGTGCCAGCAGAAGCCGCCAGGGGTACGAGCAGTACTTC.

J is TRBJ2-2 and V is TRBV9; D call uncertain. With 4 bases removed from V and 9 bases from J, the gap between germline ends came to 7 bases. CDR1 SGDLS and CDR2 YYNGEE come from the germline V gene. The CDR3 has 11 residues. CDR3 nucleotide sequence: TGTGCCAGCAGCCCTGCCCGGGAGCTGTTTTTT. Translating it yields CASSPARELFF.

The rearrangement uses TRBV27 and TRBJ1-1, with D unresolved. The V gene lost 0 bases and the J gene lost 2 bases, with 13 bases spanning the gap. The germline gives CDR1 MNHEY, CDR2 SMNVEV (reference sequence). The CDR3 sequence is 16 residues long. The CDR3 nucleotides read TGTGCCAGCAGTTTATCTTCTCATGGGTTAAACACTGAAGCTTTCTTT. Translation gives CASSLSSHGLNTEAFF.

This chain joins TRBV28 and TRBJ2-7, with D maybe TRBD1 (6 bases). Trimming removed 8 bases from V and 9 bases from J, with 17 bases in between. The CDR3 runs 12 residues. CDR1 and CDR2 from the germline V gene are MDHEN and SYDVKM. CDR3 DNA: TGTGCCAGCTCAACAGGGAGTTGGGGGCAGTACTTC. This translates into CASSTGSWGQYF.

This chain uses TRBV28 with TRBJ2-3, with 8 bases aligning to TRBD2. The CDR3 is made up of 19 amino acids. V trimming: 4 bases; J trimming: 2 bases; junction bases outside the gene matches: 17. Germline values: CDR1 MDHEN, CDR2 SYDVKM. CDR3 region: CASSSNLAGGLRNTDTQYF. The CDR3 DNA reads TGTGCCAGCAGTTCCAACTTGGCGGGAGGTCTCAGAAACACAGATACGCAGTATTTT.

V usage is TRBV5-8 and J usage is TRBJ2-5; a possible D gene is TRBD1 (6 bases). The CDR3 loop spans 14 amino acids. Germline lookup yields CDR1 SGHTS and CDR2 YDEGEE. Trimming removed 0 bases at V and 4 bases at J, with 10 bases between. This chain's CDR3 is CASSLDGGSETQYF. CDR3 DNA: TGTGCCAGCAGCTTGGATGGGGGCTCAGAGACCCAGTACTTC.

V and J are TRBV7-9 and TRBJ1-4; the D gene is possibly TRBD1 (6 bases). This CDR3 has 16 amino acids. Between the trimmed V and J ends, which lost 5 bases and 11 bases, there was a span of 24 bases. Looked up from germline, CDR1 is SEHNR and CDR2 is FQNEAQ (reference sequence). The CDR3 DNA is TGTGCCAGCAGCGCTAGTGCGGGGGCACCGGTGGGGAAACTGTTTTTT. Protein: CASSASAGAPVGKLFF. The full variable domain, in which reference TRBV7-9 and TRBJ1-4 provide the parts outside the CDR3, is DTGVSQNPRHKITKRGQNVTFRCDPISEHNRLYWYRQTLGQGPEFLTYFQNEAQLEKSRLLSDRFSAERPKGSFSTLEIQRTEQGDSAMYLCASSASAGAPVGKLFFGSGTQLSVL.

The chain employs TRBV10-2 and TRBJ2-7; D gene ambiguous. Germline V gene sequence: CDR1 WSHSY, CDR2 SAAADI. The germline V and J ends were trimmed by 3 bases and 6 bases, with 18 bases remaining between them. The CDR3 is 15 residues long. The CDR3 nucleotides are TGCGCCAGCAGTGAAGGCGTCAGCGAAGGGTCCGAGCAGTACTTC. It encodes CASSEGVSEGSEQYF.

This chain links TRBV11-2 with TRBJ1-2; TRBD1 matches 7 bases. The CDR3 extends over 13 amino acids. Germline CDR1 is SGHAT and CDR2 is FQNNGV. After removal of 4 bases from V and 7 bases from J, the junction contained 6 bases not matched to a gene. In DNA form, the CDR3 reads TGTGCCAGCAGCTCCCAGGGGGAGTTTGGCTACACCTTC. Residues: CASSSQGEFGYTF.

This chain connects TRBV5-6 to TRBJ2-7; D not certain. The CDR3 covers 17 residues. Trimming cost V 4 bases and J 2 bases, with 22 bases left between them. CDR1 is SGHDT and CDR2 is YYEEEE in the germline V gene. CDR3 loop: CASSARTYLESTYEQYF. The CDR3 nucleotides are TGTGCCAGCAGCGCCCGAACCTACCTTGAAAGTACCTACGAGCAGTACTTC.

As to this clone: One junction end does not reproduce the germline sequence, and a read error may be involved. The chain carries TRBV9 and TRBJ2-2; no firm D call. Germline CDR1 is SGDLS and CDR2 is YYNGEE. This CDR3 is built from 15 residues. CDR3 in amino acids: CASSVDGTNTGELFF. As DNA, the CDR3 is TGTGCCAGCAGCGTAGACGGAACGAATACCGGGGAGCTGTTTTTT.

V usage is TRBV2 and J usage is TRBJ2-5; the match to TRBD2 covers 10 bases. CDR1 and CDR2 (germline): SNHLY, FYNNEI. V trimming: 2 bases; J trimming: 2 bases; junction bases outside the gene matches: 11. The CDR3 sequence is 18 residues long. The CDR3 nucleotides are TGTGCCAGCAGTGAACGGCTAGCGGGAGCAGTGCGGCAAGAGACCCAGTACTTC. Its translation is CASSERLAGAVRQETQYF.

The chain links TRBV28 to TRBJ2-5; 7 positions agree with TRBD2. The J call is uncertain, as TRBJ2-7 better fits the DNA end. The CDR3 is made up of 15 amino acids. The germline CDR1 and CDR2 sequences are MDHEN and SYDVKM. Here the CDR3 reads CASSFSLADTYEQYF. The CDR3 bases are TGTGCCAGCAGTTTCAGTCTAGCGGATACCTACGAGCAGTACTTC.

This sequence joins TRBV30 and TRBJ1-2; maybe TRBD1 (5 bases). The CDR3 is 14 residues long. Trimming took off 1 base at V and 4 bases at J, with 13 bases between the two ends. CDR1 and CDR2 (germline): GTSNPN, SVGIG (reference sequence). The CDR3 coding sequence is TGTGCCTGGAGTGGAATCAGGGATAGCTATGGCTACACCTTC. Encoded protein: CAWSGIRDSYGYTF.

Comment on this clone: This specimen includes other DNA sequences encoding the same CDR3. This chain joins TRBV4-1 and TRBJ2-7; TRBD2 aligns across 13 bases. With V trimmed by 4 bases and J by 5 bases, 5 bases remained unmatched. Looked up from germline, CDR1 is MGHRA and CDR2 is YSYEKL. The CDR3 length is 15 residues. The CDR3 loop is CASSPGLAGAHEQYF. CDR3 coding DNA: TGCGCCAGCAGCCCAGGACTAGCGGGAGCACACGAGCAGTACTTC.

V gene TRBV27 combines with J gene TRBJ1-1; D might be TRBD1 (5 bases). The germline CDR1 and CDR2 sequences are MNHEY and SMNVEV (reference sequence). V lost 5 bases and J 1 base, leaving 11 bases between the germline ends. This CDR3 spans 14 amino acids. CDR3 nucleotide sequence: TGTGCCAGCAGTCCATTCGGGGCGAACACTGAAGCTTTCTTT. Its protein is CASSPFGANTEAFF.

V and J are TRBV28 and TRBJ2-1; TRBD2 aligns across 7 bases. Germline loops: CDR1 MDHEN, CDR2 SYDVKM. Trimming at V came to 6 bases and at J to 3 bases, leaving 11 bases not matched to a gene. The CDR3 contains 16 residues. CDR3 region: CASRGERSSGYNEQFF. CDR3 bases: TGTGCCAGCAGGGGGGAACGGTCTAGCGGCTACAATGAGCAGTTCTTC.

This chain links TRBV7-8 with TRBJ2-7; possibly TRBD1 for D (5 bases). The CDR3 has 14 residues. CDR1 is SGHVS, CDR2 FQNEAQ, per germline. V was trimmed by 3 bases and J by 6 bases, leaving 15 bases between them. CDR3 protein: CASSLGQGRGEQYF. The CDR3 bases are TGTGCCAGCAGCTTGGGGCAGGGAAGGGGCGAGCAGTACTTC.

This chain links TRBV13 with TRBJ2-4; D is perhaps TRBD2 (5 bases). CDR3 length: 16 residues. Trimming took off 6 bases at V and 3 bases at J, with 18 bases between the two ends. Germline V CDR1 and CDR2: PRHDT, FYEKMQ (reference sequence). The CDR3 loop reads CASSHQTNHFKNIQYF. CDR3 bases: TGTGCCAGCAGTCATCAGACTAACCACTTCAAAAACATTCAGTACTTC. Full variable domain (remainder filled in from reference TRBV13 and TRBJ2-4): AAGVIQSPRHLIKEKRETATLKCYPIPRHDTVYWYQQGPGQDPQFLISFYEKMQSDKGSIPDRFSAQQFSDYHSELNMSSLELGDSALYFCASSHQTNHFKNIQYFGAGTRLSVL.

The chain couples TRBV28 to TRBJ1-1, with 8 positions matching TRBD1. The germline V gene encodes CDR1 MDHEN and CDR2 SYDVKM. The CDR3 extends over 15 amino acids. Trimming removed 8 bases from V and 2 bases from J; junction bases left unmatched: 10. In DNA, the CDR3 is TGTGCCAGCTCGGGGGGACAGGAAGCAAACACTGAAGCTTTCTTT. Its translation: CASSGGQEANTEAFF.

V gene TRBV9 combines with J gene TRBJ1-3, with D unclear. The CDR3 extends over 14 amino acids. With 2 bases removed from V and 0 bases from J, the gap between germline ends came to 6 bases. Germline loops: CDR1 SGDLS, CDR2 YYNGEE. The CDR3 here is CASSVYTSGNTIYF. DNA for the CDR3: TGTGCCAGCAGCGTCTATACCTCTGGAAACACCATATATTTT. The variable domain in full, with the rest retrieved from reference TRBV9 and TRBJ1-3, is DSGVTQTPKHLITATGQRVTLRCSPRSGDLSVYWYQQSLDQGLQFLIQYYNGEERAKGNILERFSAQQFPDLHSELNLSSLELGDSALYFCASSVYTSGNTIYFGEGSWLTVV.